These T cell receptor beta chains were read from a single sample in a study of control samples from healthy donors and cancer patients. The assay was immunoSEQ multiplex PCR, and TCRdb's table has in-frame clones only and misses some. The table lists approximately 79,000 clones, roughly 90% of them singletons. The sequenced sample was blood. These receptors were collected from a man aged 45-65 years in good health. Each CDR3 is given with its conserved first and last residue. D genes are given only for firm matches.

v_call | d_call | cdr3_aa
TRBV30 | - | CAWSYGDYGYTF
TRBV10-3 | - | CAISEAGSYGYTF
TRBV10-2 | - | CASSAPGTPDNEQFF
TRBV5-4 | - | CASSLRQGGDIQYF
TRBV11-2 | TRBD2 | CASSRTSGGAGDTQYF
TRBV11-3 | TRBD1 | CASSSRTGEGYTF
TRBV4-1 | - | CASSQESLERYSNQPQHF
TRBV6-2/TRBV6-3 | - | CASSATRGYYEQYF
TRBV6-6 | - | CASTHVDSGANVLTF
TRBV5-8 | TRBD1 | CASSLMRQGTQYF
TRBV7-2 | - | CASSSRSYYEQYF
TRBV7-6 | - | CASSPTNRDGTEAFF
TRBV5-1 | TRBD2 | CASSRGTSGFADTQYF
TRBV3-1/TRBV3-2 | - | CASSQWETNYEQYF
TRBV20-1 | - | CSARLSPKAFF
TRBV11-2 | TRBD1 | CASSTGTGGTNEKLFF
TRBV3-1/TRBV3-2 | - | CASSQGRDFNSPLHF
TRBV9 | - | CASSTEQRTYGYTF
TRBV18 | TRBD1 | CASSIGVAGGDGYGYTF
TRBV4-2 | TRBD2 | CASSQDPSGGDSYEQYF
TRBV7-8 | TRBD2 | CASSAGLAGGVGNEQFF
TRBV7-2 | - | CASSLGAGLNYGYTF
TRBV1 | - | CTSSHISNQPQHF
TRBV6-6 | - | CASSYEVTYEQYF
TRBV6-4 | - | CASSDSMIVQGRLFF
TRBV16 | - | CASSQSRMNTEAFF
TRBV30 | - | CAFLGSGNTIYF
TRBV6-5 | - | CASGPGTTNEKLFF
TRBV2 | TRBD2 | CASSEISVAGGAVDTQYF
TRBV19 | - | CASSIGQNSVYGYTF
TRBV7-2 | - | CASSLRSGVGYEQYF
TRBV15 | - | CATSRVGGNSPLHF
TRBV27 | - | CASSLAASTDTQYF